One and the same sample provided the 32 T cell receptor beta chains below, sequenced in a study of response to subunit inactivated influenza vaccine. TCRdb used MiXCR to reprocess the RT-PCR reads, holding one entry per CDR3 protein. The sample has roughly 500,000 distinct CDR3 sequences, 16% seen once. Here the sequenced sample was CD4+ T cells sorted from PBMCs, taken roughly 24 months after vaccination. Receptor source: a man aged 45 to 70 who received an inactivated influenza vaccine.

Only a few counts were recorded for this clonotype. The chain combines TRBV21-1 with TRBJ1-4; the table names TRBD1, a call not compared with the DNA. TRBV21-1 is shown as a pseudogene. The CDR3 consists of 20 residues. This chain's CDR3 is CASSKGSGQGTGGFNEKLFF. As DNA, the CDR3 is TGTGCCAGCAGCAAAGGTAGCGGCCAAGGGACAGGGGGCTTTAATGAAAAACTGTTTTTT.

The chain carries TRBV4-3 and TRBJ2-3; D is tentatively TRBD1 or TRBD2 (7 bases each). The CDR3 runs 17 residues. Germline lookup yields CDR1 LGHNA and CDR2 YSLEER. With 0 bases removed from V and 4 bases from J, the gap between germline ends came to 17 bases. This chain's CDR3 is CASSQDPRGGASDTQYF. CDR3 bases: TGCGCCAGCAGCCAAGACCCCAGGGGGGGGGCTTCAGATACGCAGTATTTT.

This clonotype was picked up many times. The CDR3 spells CASSLDGHGEQFF. Here the CDR3 DNA reads TGTGCCAGCAGCCTGGACGGCCATGGTGAGCAGTTCTTC. This chain uses TRBV7-2 with TRBJ2-1, with D uncertain. Germline V gene data show CDR1 as SGHTA and CDR2 as FQGNSA. Trimming cost V 5 bases and J 9 bases, with 14 bases left between them. CDR3 length: 13 amino acids.

This clonotype appeared a few times. V and J are TRBV21-1 and TRBJ2-1; TRBD1 is the table's D call, not checked against the DNA. TRBV21-1 is a recognized pseudogene. CDR3 length: 16 amino acids. The CDR3 loop reads CASSKDPPDQRDEQFF. The CDR3, as DNA: TGTGCCAGCAGCAAAGATCCCCCGGACCAAAGGGATGAGCAGTTCTTC.

The rearrangement links TRBV20-1 to TRBJ2-3; possible D gene TRBD1, 6 bases. Germline values: CDR1 DFQATT, CDR2 SNEGSKA (reference sequence). This CDR3 has 14 amino acids. The V gene lost 5 bases and the J gene lost 0 bases, with 12 bases spanning the gap. The CDR3 is CSAGQPQSTDTQYF. The DNA for the CDR3 is TGCAGTGCTGGACAGCCGCAGAGCACAGATACGCAGTATTTT.

This clonotype was observed a single time. The rearrangement links TRBV27 to TRBJ2-7, with a weak D call TRBD1 (6 bases). This CDR3 contains 16 residues. V lost 4 bases to trimming and J lost 1 base, with 17 bases between them. Germline CDR1 reads MNHEY; CDR2 reads SMNVEV (reference sequence). CDR3 sequence: CASSSRRQGLSYEQYF. CDR3 nucleotides: TGTGCCAGCAGTTCTCGAAGGCAGGGGTTATCCTACGAGCAGTACTTC.

The chain carries TRBV28 and TRBJ2-7; 11 bases match TRBD2. Germline CDR1 is MDHEN and CDR2 is SYDVKM. The CDR3 loop spans 16 amino acids. The trim removed 1 base at V and 3 bases at J, leaving 5 bases unmatched. The CDR3 region is CASSLSAGTSGYEQYF. The CDR3 DNA reads TGTGCCAGCAGTTTATCCGCCGGGACTAGCGGCTACGAGCAGTACTTC. Combining the CDR3 with reference TRBV28 and TRBJ2-7 gives the whole variable domain DVKVTQSSRYLVKRTGEKVFLECVQDMDHENMFWYRQDPGLGLRLIYFSYDVKMKEKGDIPEGYSVSREKKERFSLILESASTNQTSMYLCASSLSAGTSGYEQYFGPGTRLTVT.

This clonotype was found a few times. The rearrangement links TRBV4-2 to TRBJ2-7; D is unresolved. CDR1 is LGHNA, CDR2 YNFKEQ, per germline. There are 15 residues in the CDR3. V was trimmed by 0 bases and J by 6 bases, leaving 15 bases between them. CDR3 in amino acids: CASSQDPSWNREQYF. As DNA, the CDR3 is TGTGCCAGCAGCCAAGATCCCTCGTGGAATCGCGAGCAGTACTTC.

In its sample, this clonotype was seen many times. J is TRBJ2-1 and V is TRBV11-2, with 10 nucleotides matching TRBD2. The CDR3 is made up of 14 amino acids. Looked up from germline, CDR1 is SGHAT and CDR2 is FQNNGV. V lost 6 bases to trimming and J lost 8 bases; unmatched junction nucleotides: 7. CDR3 nucleotide sequence: TGTGCCAGCAGGATAGCGGGAGGTAGTTATGAGCAGTTCTTC. It encodes CASRIAGGSYEQFF.

The sample holds a few counts of this clonotype. The chain has TRBV5-6 and TRBJ2-3, with 9 bases identical to TRBD1. The CDR3 runs 16 residues. The trim removed 4 bases at V and 6 bases at J, leaving 12 bases unmatched. CDR1 is SGHDT, CDR2 YYEEEE, per germline. CDR3 bases: TGTGCCAGCAGCCGAGACAGGGGGAGTAGTTTGGATACGCAGTATTTT. As protein: CASSRDRGSSLDTQYF.

This clonotype has a count of ten or more. V and J are TRBV28 and TRBJ2-7, with a weak D call TRBD2 (6 bases). CDR3 length equals 17 residues. The germline gives CDR1 MDHEN, CDR2 SYDVKM. Trimming stripped 3 bases from V and 0 bases from J, with 18 bases between. Here the CDR3 DNA reads TGTGCCAGCAGTTTGCCCATGGGACTGAAGAGCTCCTACGAGCAGTACTTC. This translates into CASSLPMGLKSSYEQYF.

This clonotype was detected ten times or more. The genes are TRBV30 and TRBJ1-2, with TRBD1 as a possible D gene (5 bases). CDR3 length: 13 amino acids. Trimming cost V 5 bases and J 7 bases, with 17 bases left between them. Germline V gene lookup returns CDR1 GTSNPN and CDR2 SVGIG (reference sequence). This CDR3 is CAWSGQGGGGYTF. The DNA for the CDR3 is TGTGCCTGGTCTGGGCAGGGCGGCGGTGGCTACACCTTC.

The gene calls are TRBV12-3 or TRBV12-4 and TRBJ1-4; 8 bases are a match to TRBD1. The CDR3 has 13 amino acids. V trimming: 1 base; J trimming: 8 bases; junction bases outside the gene matches: 0. This CDR3 is CASSLGDREKLFF. CDR3 bases: TGTGCCAGCAGTTTAGGGGACAGGGAAAAACTGTTTTTT.

This clonotype appeared a few times. The J gene is TRBJ2-3, the V gene TRBV10-3; 7 bases fit TRBD2. Germline loops: CDR1 ENHRY, CDR2 SYGVKD. Trimming took 11 bases from V and 1 from J; bases not matched to a gene: 6. The CDR3 has 13 amino acids. DNA of the CDR3: TGTGCCCTGGGGGGGGGTCGCACAGATACGCAGTATTTT. Translating it yields CALGGGRTDTQYF.

The V gene is TRBV28, the J gene TRBJ2-1; D is uncertain. The length of the CDR3 is 15 residues. V was cut by 3 bases and J by 6 bases, with 15 bases left in between. Germline values: CDR1 MDHEN, CDR2 SYDVKM. The CDR3 DNA reads TGTGCCAGCAGTTTTAAACTGACCGACCTCAATGAGCAGTTCTTC. Protein: CASSFKLTDLNEQFF.

The genes are TRBV6-2 or TRBV6-3 and TRBJ2-7; the D gene is possibly TRBD2 (6 bases). Trimming took off 9 bases at V and 4 bases at J, with 13 bases between the two ends. This CDR3 spans 12 amino acids. Germline V gives CDR1 MNHEY, CDR2 SVGEGT. The CDR3 coding sequence is TGTGCCAGTGGCGGGGCGGGATACGAGCAGTACTTC. This codes for CASGGAGYEQYF.

J is TRBJ1-6 and V is TRBV9; D might be TRBD1 (6 bases). The CDR3 has 15 amino acids. V was clipped by 2 bases and J by 10 bases, with 16 bases between them. CDR1 and CDR2 (germline): SGDLS, YYNGEE. The CDR3 here is CASSVGAGIGSPLHF. The CDR3 DNA reads TGTGCCAGCAGCGTGGGGGCGGGAATCGGGTCACCCCTCCACTTT.

The V and J genes are TRBV20-1 and TRBJ1-5; D is perhaps TRBD1 (6 bases). Germline V gene lookup returns CDR1 DFQATT and CDR2 SNEGSKA (reference sequence). This CDR3 is built from 15 residues. Between the trimmed V and J ends, which lost 1 base and 2 bases, there was a span of 12 bases. CDR3 DNA: TGCAGTGCTAGAGCTGGGGGCTGGGGCAATCAGCCCCAGCATTTT. Translation gives CSARAGGWGNQPQHF.

This sequence joins TRBV10-3 and TRBJ1-2; D gene uncertain. The ends were cut back, 6 bases at V and 5 bases at J, with 22 bases in the middle. Germline V gene data show CDR1 as ENHRY and CDR2 as SYGVKD. The CDR3 is 16 residues long. CDR3 sequence: CAISSGPTPREYGYTF. CDR3 nucleotides: TGTGCCATCAGCTCTGGGCCAACACCAAGGGAATATGGCTACACCTTC.

The V and J genes are TRBV7-2 and TRBJ2-3; no firm D call. The CDR3 runs 12 residues. V lost 1 base and J 10 bases, leaving 9 bases between the germline ends. The V gene's germline CDR1 is SGHTA and CDR2 FQGNSA. The CDR3 loop reads CASSLVSSAQYF. CDR3 nucleotides: TGTGCCAGCAGCTTAGTTTCGAGCGCGCAGTATTTT. Drawing the rest from reference TRBV7-2 and TRBJ2-3, the complete variable domain is GAGVSQSPSNKVTEKGKDVELRCDPISGHTALYWYRQSLGQGLEFLIYFQGNSAPDKSGLPSDRFSAERTGGSVSTLTIQRTQQEDSAVYLCASSLVSSAQYFGPGTRLTVL.

This clonotype was recorded a few times. The CDR3 sequence: CASRQTGTGGEKLFF. CDR3 DNA: TGTGCCAGCAGGCAGACCGGGACAGGGGGTGAAAAACTGTTTTTT. The V gene is TRBV6-1, the J gene TRBJ1-4; the match to TRBD1 covers 11 bases. V dropped 6 bases and J dropped 7; count of bases not matched to a gene: 7. Germline assignment: CDR1 MNHNS and CDR2 SASEGT. This CDR3 has 15 residues.

This clonotype was seen only a few times. The chain recombines TRBV21-1 with TRBJ1-6. TRBV21-1 counts as a pseudogene. This CDR3 comprises 16 residues. CDR3 amino acids: CASSKARRDYNSPLHF. The CDR3, as DNA: TGTGCCAGCAGCAAAGCGCGCAGAGATTATAATTCACCCCTCCACTTT.

This chain uses TRBV7-3 with TRBJ2-1, with D unclear. The CDR3 sequence is 13 residues long. V lost 5 bases and J 5 bases, leaving 10 bases between the germline ends. Germline CDR1 and CDR2: SGHTA and FQGTGA. DNA for the CDR3: TGTGCCAGCAGCGGGTACAACGACAATGAGCAGTTCTTC. This codes for CASSGYNDNEQFF.

To note about this clonotype: This CDR3 fails to terminate in the conserved phenylalanine or tryptophan, so it likely reflects a read error. Because the CDR3's place on the DNA is in doubt, the DNA is left out and the CDR3 is given as listed by TCRdb. The chain has TRBV21-1 and TRBJ2-5; TRBD2, the D gene given by the table, was not confirmed from the DNA. TRBV21-1 is a documented pseudogene. The CDR3 sequence runs 10 residues, both termini included. The CDR3 spells CASSKASGRI.

In this sample, this clonotype turned up a few times. The chain joins TRBV12-3 or TRBV12-4 to TRBJ2-7, with 8 positions matching TRBD1. The CDR3 is 13 residues long. Trimming cost V 5 bases and J 7 bases; bases outside gene matches: 7. CDR3 bases: TGTGCCAGCAGTACCCACAGACAGGGGGAGCAGTACTTC. It translates to CASSTHRQGEQYF.

In this sample, this clonotype turned up a few times. The chain is built from TRBV20-1 and TRBJ1-1, with D unresolved. This CDR3 has 14 amino acids. Germline CDR1 and CDR2: DFQATT and SNEGSKA (reference sequence). V was clipped by 0 bases and J by 0 bases, with 8 bases between them. The CDR3, as DNA: TGCAGTGCTAGAGAACCGTATATGAACACTGAAGCTTTCTTT. Amino acids: CSAREPYMNTEAFF.

This chain connects TRBV7-4 to TRBJ1-1; D is uncertain. CDR1 SGHVT and CDR2 SQSDAQ come from the germline V gene. The CDR3 runs 12 residues. The V and J ends lost 3 bases and 6 bases respectively, with 8 bases between them. CDR3 protein: CASSLHRAEAFF. CDR3 nucleotide sequence: TGTGCCAGCAGCTTGCATCGGGCTGAAGCTTTCTTT.

The CDR3 reads CASSAYLNEQFF. CDR3 DNA sequence: TGTGCCAGCAGCGCCTACCTCAATGAGCAGTTCTTC. The chain couples TRBV11-1 to TRBJ2-1; D gene unclear. The CDR3 consists of 12 residues. The V gene lost 5 bases and the J gene lost 6 bases, with 8 bases spanning the gap. In germline, CDR1 is SGHAT, CDR2 FQDESV (reference sequence).

In its sample, this clonotype was seen a few times. V is TRBV20-1 and J is TRBJ2-3, with TRBD2 matching 10 bases. The CDR3 sequence is 16 residues long. CDR1 DFQATT and CDR2 SNEGSKA come from the germline V gene (reference sequence). V lost 1 base to trimming and J lost 2 bases; unmatched junction nucleotides: 6. CDR3 loop: CSARGLTSGNTDTQYF. As DNA, the CDR3 is TGCAGTGCTAGAGGTTTAACTAGCGGGAACACAGATACGCAGTATTTT.

This clonotype was observed a few times. V gene TRBV11-2 combines with J gene TRBJ2-5, with D possibly matching TRBD1 (6 bases). Trimming took off 5 bases at V and 5 bases at J, with 18 bases between the two ends. The CDR3 loop spans 15 amino acids. Germline V gene lookup returns CDR1 SGHAT and CDR2 FQNNGV. The CDR3 reads CASSPYRTGSETQYF. CDR3 DNA: TGTGCCAGCAGCCCATACCGTACAGGGAGTGAGACCCAGTACTTC.

This clonotype was seen a few times. V usage is TRBV7-3 and J usage is TRBJ2-7, with a tentative D call TRBD2 (6 bases). CDR3 length: 13 residues. Germline lookup yields CDR1 SGHTA and CDR2 FQGTGA. V lost 5 bases, J lost 5 bases, and 13 bases lay in between. DNA for the CDR3: TGTGCCAGCAGCCTAGCGAGAGAGAACGAGCAGTACTTC. Residues: CASSLARENEQYF. Full variable domain (outside the CDR3, taken from reference TRBV7-3 and TRBJ2-7): GAGVSQTPSNKVTEKGKYVELRCDPISGHTALYWYRQSLGQGPEFLIYFQGTGAADDSGLPNDRFFAVRPEGSVSTLKIQRTERGDSAVYLCASSLARENEQYFGPGTRLTVT.

The chain recombines TRBV12-3 or TRBV12-4 with TRBJ1-2, with D perhaps TRBD1 (5 bases). The CDR3 contains 13 residues. The V and J ends lost 7 bases and 8 bases respectively, with 17 bases between them. Written as DNA, the CDR3 is TGTGCCAGCACCTTGGGCAGGGCAACAGGCTACACCTTC. It codes for CASTLGRATGYTF.